Listed below are T cell receptor beta chains from one sample, sequenced in a study of shared clonotypes between healthy human individuals. Libraries were prepared by immunoSEQ multiplex PCR; TCRdb keeps only in-frame clonotypes and omits some of them. The sample lists fewer than 3 million clones, roughly 90% seen once, with around 0.35% in the top ten. Sequenced sample: naive CD4+ T cells from PBMCs. These receptors originate from a man younger than 30 in good health. Some clones in this sample may be carry-over from other donors' samples. CDR3s include the opening cysteine and the closing phenylalanine or tryptophan. Each record gives: clone size, V gene, J gene, D gene, CDR3 DNA, CDR3 protein. D genes are given only for firm matches. A clone size is listed for some rows: how often the clone was seen (once, few, many), or a class if it is expanded.

once	TRBV14	TRBJ2-1	-	TGTGCCAGCAGCCAAGATAGGGGCAATGAGCAGTTCTTC	CASSQDRGNEQFF
-	TRBV29-1	TRBJ2-1	TRBD2	TGCAGCGTTGTCCCGACTAGCGCAACCCACAATGAGCAGTTCTTC	CSVVPTSATHNEQFF
-	TRBV6-6	TRBJ2-1	-	TGTGCCAGCAGTTACTGGCGGGGTGAGCCCTACAATGAGCAGTTCTTC	CASSYWRGEPYNEQFF
-	TRBV7-3	TRBJ2-1	TRBD2	TGTGCCAGCACCCTAGCGGGAGGGCCCAACAATGAGCAGTTCTTC	CASTLAGGPNNEQFF
-	TRBV6-5	TRBJ1-2	-	TGTGCCAGCAGTTACTCCCAGGGTGGGGGGGAGGTCTACACCTTC	CASSYSQGGGEVYTF
-	TRBV4-1	TRBJ1-1	-	TGCGCCAGCAGCCAAGTTGGGGCTACTGAAGCTTTCTTT	CASSQVGATEAFF
-	TRBV6-5	TRBJ2-2	TRBD1	TGTGCCAGCAGTGCTGACAGGGGGCGCACCGGGGAGCTGTTTTTT	CASSADRGRTGELFF
-	TRBV28	TRBJ2-3	-	TGTGCCAGCAGTTTCGGGGACGGAGCTAGCACAGATACGCAGTATTTT	CASSFGDGASTDTQYF
-	TRBV4-2	TRBJ2-3	-	TGTGCCAGCAGCCAAGGGTCGGGACTCCCTGGCACAGATACGCAGTATTTT	CASSQGSGLPGTDTQYF
-	TRBV27	TRBJ2-2	-	TGTGCCAGCAGACCAGGGGGGTCATTTTTGGCCGGGGAGCTGTTTTTT	CASRPGGSFLAGELFF
-	TRBV2	TRBJ2-5	TRBD2	TGTGCCAGCACTCGGGAGCGGGAGGAGACCCAGTACTTC	CASTREREETQYF
-	TRBV25-1	TRBJ1-2	-	TGTGCCAGCAGCAAGGTGGGGGGCTACTATGGCTACACCTTC	CASSKVGGYYGYTF
-	TRBV2	TRBJ1-1	-	TGTGCCAGCAGTGAAGGGGAGACCACTGAAGCTTTCTTT	CASSEGETTEAFF
-	TRBV7-9	TRBJ2-3	TRBD2	TGTGCCAGCAGCTCTCTTTGGACTAGCGGGAGTGAGGATAGGGGGCAGTATTTT	CASSSLWTSGSEDRGQYF
-	TRBV7-2	TRBJ2-7	TRBD2	TGTGCCAGCAGCTTAGCGGGACTAGCGTCTTACGAGCAGTACTTC	CASSLAGLASYEQYF
once	TRBV28	TRBJ1-3	-	TGTGCCAGCCAAAGAACGTGGGGTCGTAGCGGAAACACCATATATTTT	CASQRTWGRSGNTIYF
-	TRBV5-1	TRBJ1-1	-	TGCGCCAGCAGCATACAACCCTCGAACACTGAAGCTTTCTTT	CASSIQPSNTEAFF
-	TRBV12-5	TRBJ1-2	-	TGTGCTAGTGGTTTGTTAGGGAAATTCTATGGCTACACCTTC	CASGLLGKFYGYTF
-	TRBV11-2	TRBJ1-1	-	TGTGCCAGCAGCTTAGATCCGGGGCACAGTGGGAGAGGAGCTTTCTTT	CASSLDPGHSGRGAFF
-	TRBV6-5	TRBJ1-6	-	TGTGCCAGCTCTGAGGGGGATTCACCCCTCCACTTT	CASSEGDSPLHF
-	TRBV21-1	TRBJ1-1	-	TGTGCCAGCAGCTCACGGTCGTGGCAGGGGGTGAACACTGAAGCTTTCTTT	CASSSRSWQGVNTEAFF
-	TRBV28	TRBJ2-1	-	TGTGCCAGCAGTTTGGGGGCCGCAAGCTCCTACAATGAGCAGTTCTTC	CASSLGAASSYNEQFF
-	TRBV11-2	TRBJ1-2	TRBD1	TGTGCCAGCAGCTCCCTCGACAGGGGCTATGGCTACACCTTC	CASSSLDRGYGYTF
-	TRBV10-3	TRBJ2-2	-	TGTGCCATCAGTGATAACACCGGGGAGCTGTTTTTT	CAISDNTGELFF
-	TRBV30	TRBJ2-3	TRBD2	TGTGCCTGGAGTGAGGGACTAGCAGATACGCAGTATTTT	CAWSEGLADTQYF
-	TRBV2	TRBJ2-1	-	TGTGCCAGCAGTGAGGAGGAGATCTCCTACAATGAGCAGTTCTTC	CASSEEEISYNEQFF
-	TRBV6-6	TRBJ2-1	TRBD2	TGTGCCAGCAGCCCTAGCGGACCTTCCTACAATGAGCAGTTCTTC	CASSPSGPSYNEQFF
-	TRBV5-1	TRBJ1-2	-	TGCGCCAGCAGCGGAGGAAGAGGGGCAGGAGGCTACACCTTC	CASSGGRGAGGYTF
-	TRBV4-3	TRBJ1-4	-	TGCGCCAGCAGCCAAGAATATCCGGGAGGAAAAAAACTGTTTTTT	CASSQEYPGGKKLFF
few	TRBV5-6	TRBJ1-2	TRBD1	TGTGCCAGCAGCTTGACAGGGGGTGGCTACACCTTC	CASSLTGGGYTF
-	TRBV9	TRBJ2-1	-	TGTGCCAGCAGCGTAGATAGGATGAGCGCCGCCGGTTACAATGAGCAGTTCTTC	CASSVDRMSAAGYNEQFF